What follows are 26 T cell receptor beta chains derived from one specimen sequenced in a study of cytomegalovirus exposure and HLA in healthy donors. PCR was performed using 60 Vbeta and 13 Jbeta primers. TCRdb's copy holds only in-frame clones and misses some; the assay was immunoSEQ multiplex PCR. In the table there are 150,000 to 200,000 clones, around 87% of which are singletons. The sequencing sample was made of PBMCs. The receptors were sampled from a woman aged 18-29 years in good health and CMV-seronegative.

This clone was seen only a few times. This chain uses TRBV6-4 with TRBJ2-5; the D gene is possibly TRBD1 (6 bases). CDR1 is MRHNA, CDR2 SNTAGT, per germline. CDR3 length: 13 residues. Trimming pared 3 bases from V and 3 bases from J, leaving 8 bases between. CDR3: CASSEGAKETQYF. Written as DNA, the CDR3 is TGTGCCAGCAGTGAGGGGGCTAAAGAGACCCAGTACTTC.

The V and J genes are TRBV28 and TRBJ2-3, with TRBD2 matching 8 bases. This CDR3 spans 18 amino acids. Germline V CDR1 and CDR2: MDHEN, SYDVKM. With V trimmed by 6 bases and J by 0 bases, 14 bases remained unmatched. The CDR3 coding sequence is TGTGCCAGCAGCCGATTAACGGGAGGGGTATCGAGCACAGATACGCAGTATTTT. As protein: CASSRLTGGVSSTDTQYF.

J is TRBJ1-1 and V is TRBV6-9; TRBD1 might be the D (6 bases). The CDR3 sequence is 13 residues long. Trimming removed 10 bases from V and 5 bases from J, with 17 bases in between. Looked up from germline, CDR1 is MNHGY and CDR2 is SVAAGI. The CDR3 region is CATPLQGETEAFF. DNA for the CDR3: TGTGCCACCCCTTTACAGGGTGAGACTGAAGCTTTCTTT.

V is TRBV5-1 and J is TRBJ2-3; D call uncertain. This CDR3 has 14 residues. Between the trimmed V and J ends, which lost 0 bases and 3 bases, there was a span of 8 bases. CDR1 and CDR2 from the germline V gene are SGHRS and YFSETQ. CDR3 DNA: TGCGCCAGCAGCTTGGACCCTAGGACAGATACGCAGTATTTT. Its protein product is CASSLDPRTDTQYF.

The gene calls are TRBV5-1 and TRBJ2-5; TRBD2 matches 12 bases. Looked up from germline, CDR1 is SGHRS and CDR2 is YFSETQ. CDR3 length equals 15 residues. With V trimmed by 4 bases and J by 8 bases, 9 bases remained unmatched. CDR3 sequence reads: CASSPLLAGGGTQYF. As DNA, the CDR3 is TGCGCCAGCAGCCCGTTACTAGCGGGGGGTGGTACCCAGTACTTC.

A single count supports this clone. The V call is TRBV7-2, the J call TRBJ1-2; a weak D match, TRBD1 (5 bases). The V end was cut by 1 base, the J end by 3 bases, with 12 bases between. The CDR3 spans 15 residues. CDR1 and CDR2 from the germline V gene are SGHTA and FQGNSA. In DNA form, the CDR3 reads TGTGCCAGCAGCTTAGGGCTGGGGCGACACTATGGCTACACCTTC. It codes for CASSLGLGRHYGYTF.

The V call is TRBV27, the J call TRBJ1-5; possibly TRBD1 for D (6 bases). The length of the CDR3 is 16 residues. V dropped 6 bases and J dropped 0 bases, with 15 bases sitting between them. CDR1 is MNHEY and CDR2 is SMNVEV in the germline V gene (reference sequence). CDR3 DNA: TGTGCCAGCAGAACCCCTGACAGGTTTAGCAATCAGCCCCAGCATTTT. Protein: CASRTPDRFSNQPQHF.

The chain is built from TRBV19 and TRBJ2-1; D might be TRBD2 (7 bases). The V gene's germline CDR1 is LNHDA and CDR2 SQIVND (reference sequence). Trimming left V 4 bases short and J 12 bases short, with 28 bases between. This CDR3 contains 17 residues. The CDR3 DNA reads TGTGCCAGTAGTAAACTGGGACTGAGGGGGGGAGCATATGTGCAGTTCTTC. It codes for CASSKLGLRGGAYVQFF.

The V and J genes are TRBV5-6 and TRBJ2-5; 12 nucleotides agree with TRBD1. Germline V lookup: CDR1 SGHDT, CDR2 YYEEEE. The CDR3 loop spans 18 amino acids. V gave up 3 bases and J gave up 3 bases; unmatched junction bases: 12. The CDR3 loop is CASSSPVQGQGAKETQYF. The CDR3 coding sequence is TGTGCCAGCAGCTCCCCGGTTCAGGGACAGGGGGCGAAAGAGACCCAGTACTTC.

This chain links TRBV6-1 with TRBJ2-5, with D maybe TRBD2 (6 bases). V was clipped by 7 bases and J by 2 bases, with 17 bases between them. Per the germline V gene, CDR1 is MNHNS and CDR2 is SASEGT. This CDR3 has 15 residues. This chain's CDR3 is CASNGIAEIQETQYF. CDR3 nucleotide sequence: TGTGCCAGCAACGGGATAGCGGAGATACAAGAGACCCAGTACTTC.

This rearrangement joins TRBV5-4 to TRBJ1-2, with 7 positions matching TRBD1. This CDR3 contains 15 residues. Germline loops: CDR1 SGHNT, CDR2 YYREEE (reference sequence). The J segment lost 3 bases and the V segment lost 0 bases, leaving 5 bases of the junction unmatched. CDR3 in amino acids: CASSLAGRGDYGYTF. The CDR3, as DNA: TGTGCCAGCAGCTTGGCCGGCAGGGGGGACTATGGCTACACCTTC.

For this clone: Its ends do not fully match the called genes, so a read error is possible. The CDR3 reads CARSLLTEVDGYTF. In DNA form, the CDR3 reads TGCGCCAGAAGCTTGCTGACGGAGGTCGATGGCTACACCTTC. The rearrangement links TRBV5-1 to TRBJ1-2; D is undetermined. The CDR3 covers 14 residues. Germline CDR1 is SGHRS and CDR2 is YFSETQ.

The chain recombines TRBV7-2 with TRBJ2-1; 13 nucleotides agree with TRBD2. V shed 5 bases, J shed 5 bases, and the junction held 9 bases outside the gene matches. The germline CDR1 and CDR2 sequences are SGHTA and FQGNSA. This CDR3 comprises 17 residues. The CDR3 DNA sequence: TGTGCCAGCAGCCCCCGATGGGGGACTAGCGGGGACAATGAGCAGTTCTTC. The encoded protein is CASSPRWGTSGDNEQFF. Full variable domain (missing parts from reference TRBV7-2 and TRBJ2-1): GAGVSQSPSNKVTEKGKDVELRCDPISGHTALYWYRQSLGQGLEFLIYFQGNSAPDKSGLPSDRFSAERTGGSVSTLTIQRTQQEDSAVYLCASSPRWGTSGDNEQFFGPGTRLTVL.

V gene TRBV7-9 combines with J gene TRBJ2-1; TRBD1 matches 8 bases. This CDR3 contains 15 residues. Germline V gene lookup returns CDR1 SEHNR and CDR2 FQNEAQ (reference sequence). The V segment lost 5 bases and the J segment 4 bases; nucleotides outside the gene matches: 7. CDR3 in amino acids: CASSPQDRAYNEQFF. The CDR3 DNA sequence: TGTGCCAGCAGCCCACAGGACAGGGCATACAATGAGCAGTTCTTC.

V and J are TRBV19 and TRBJ2-6; unclear D gene. CDR3 length: 14 amino acids. From germline, CDR1 is LNHDA and CDR2 SQIVND (reference sequence). Trimming removed 4 bases from V and 3 bases from J, with 7 bases in between. The CDR3 loop reads CASSKGDGANVLTF. The CDR3 DNA is TGTGCCAGTAGTAAAGGAGATGGGGCCAACGTCCTGACTTTC.

J is TRBJ1-3 and V is TRBV19, with unresolved D. Trimming took 0 bases from V and 0 from J, leaving 6 bases between them. There are 15 residues in the CDR3. In germline, CDR1 is LNHDA, CDR2 SQIVND (reference sequence). CDR3 sequence reads: CASSIDSGSGNTIYF. CDR3 sequence (DNA): TGTGCCAGTAGTATAGATTCGGGCTCTGGAAACACCATATATTTT.

This clone has more than one count but fewer than ten. The chain combines TRBV29-1 with TRBJ2-1, with TRBD1 matching 8 bases. Germline V gene data show CDR1 as SQVTM and CDR2 as ANQGSEA. CDR3 length: 10 amino acids. The V and J ends lost 5 bases and 14 bases, in that order; junction bases with no gene match: 5. CDR3 protein: CSVLQGQEFF. CDR3 nucleotides: TGCAGCGTTCTTCAGGGACAGGAGTTCTTC.

The chain uses TRBV7-9 and TRBJ2-1, with TRBD2 matching 13 bases. Germline V gene sequence: CDR1 SEHNR, CDR2 FQNEAQ (reference sequence). The CDR3 totals 15 residues. V gave up 1 base and J gave up 15 bases; unmatched junction bases: 9. CDR3 nucleotides: TGTGCCAGCAGCTTAGAAGGACTAGCGGGAGTAGGGCCGTTCTTC. This translates into CASSLEGLAGVGPFF.

This rearrangement joins TRBV18 to TRBJ2-7; D gene ambiguous. Deletions cut 6 bases from V and 2 bases from J, with 5 bases between. CDR1 and CDR2 from the germline V gene are KGHSH and LQKENI. This CDR3 spans 11 amino acids. DNA for the CDR3: TGTGCCAGCTCTTTCACCTACGAGCAGTACTTC. Its protein is CASSFTYEQYF.

The chain joins TRBV7-8 to TRBJ1-5; no clear D. Germline CDR1 reads SGHVS; CDR2 reads FQNEAQ. V lost 4 bases and J 6 bases, leaving 13 bases between the germline ends. CDR3 size: 14 residues. In nucleotides, the CDR3 is TGTGCCAGCAGCTCTAATTATCCCGGTCAGCCCCAGCATTTT. Translation gives CASSSNYPGQPQHF.

The rearrangement joins TRBV10-1 to TRBJ1-1; D is unclear. This CDR3 spans 15 amino acids. V was pared by 3 bases and J by 1 base, with 12 bases between. The V gene's germline CDR1 is WNHNN and CDR2 SYGVQD (reference sequence). CDR3 coding DNA: TGCGCCAGCAGTGACCCTAGCAGGCCGAACACTGAAGCTTTCTTT. As protein: CASSDPSRPNTEAFF.

The rearrangement joins TRBV28 to TRBJ1-4; TRBD1 agrees at 10 bases. The CDR3 covers 14 residues. CDR1 and CDR2 (germline): MDHEN, SYDVKM. With V trimmed by 5 bases and J by 8 bases, 5 bases remained unmatched. The CDR3 sequence is CASSMGQGREKLFF. The CDR3 nucleotides read TGTGCCAGCAGTATGGGACAGGGGCGCGAAAAACTGTTTTTT.

This chain joins TRBV5-4 and TRBJ1-1; 7 bases map to TRBD1. The V segment lost 4 bases and the J segment 4 bases; nucleotides outside the gene matches: 7. Germline assignment: CDR1 SGHNT and CDR2 YYREEE (reference sequence). The CDR3 extends over 14 amino acids. The CDR3 loop reads CASSPTGSLTEAFF. The CDR3 nucleotides are TGTGCCAGCAGCCCGACAGGGTCCCTCACTGAAGCTTTCTTT. The full variable domain, rest sourced from reference TRBV5-4 and TRBJ1-1, is ETGVTQSPTHLIKTRGQQVTLRCSSQSGHNTVSWYQQALGQGPQFIFQYYREEENGRGNFPPRFSGLQFPNYSSELNVNALELDDSALYLCASSPTGSLTEAFFGQGTRLTVV.

The V and J genes are TRBV19 and TRBJ2-2, with D possibly TRBD2 on 5 matching bases. Trimming pared 5 bases from V and 4 bases from J, leaving 14 bases between. This CDR3 spans 15 amino acids. CDR1 and CDR2 from the germline V gene are LNHDA and SQIVND (reference sequence). In DNA, the CDR3 is TGTGCCAGTAGTCCACGTGGGAGCGGCACCGGGGAGCTGTTTTTT. The encoded protein is CASSPRGSGTGELFF.

This clone showed up just a few times. The chain is built from TRBV30 and TRBJ2-1, with D uncertain. This CDR3 spans 15 amino acids. Between the trimmed V and J ends, which lost 2 bases and 6 bases, there was a span of 17 bases. Germline CDR1 is GTSNPN and CDR2 is SVGIG (reference sequence). The CDR3 DNA sequence: TGTGCCTGGAGTTCCGTCCCGGGTAGAGGCAATGAGCAGTTCTTC. It is translated as CAWSSVPGRGNEQFF.

V is TRBV19 and J is TRBJ1-1; D possibly corresponds to TRBD1 (6 bases). V was cut by 7 bases and J by 4 bases, with 16 bases left in between. From germline, CDR1 is LNHDA and CDR2 SQIVND (reference sequence). The CDR3 consists of 14 residues. CDR3 DNA: TGTGCCAGTAAACCGGGACACCTATTCACTGAAGCTTTCTTT. Residues: CASKPGHLFTEAFF.